The rows below give T cell receptor beta chains drawn from one sample of a study of blood T cell repertoires in COVID-19. Sequenced by immunoSEQ multiplex PCR; TCRdb stores in-frame clones only, minus some. The profile shows hundreds of thousands of clones, about 90% of them singletons. Sequenced input: peripheral blood. The origin of the receptors is a man aged 55 to 69 with COVID-19, enrolled during active disease. Each CDR3 is given with its conserved first and last residue. D genes are given only for firm matches. Some rows mark clone size as missing; the rest say once, few, many or name a class of expanded clone.

clone_size	v_call	d_call	j_call	cdr3_nt	cdr3_aa
-	TRBV19	TRBD1	TRBJ2-2	TGTGCCAGTAGTAGGGACAGGGTCAACACCGGGGAGCTGTTTTTT	CASSRDRVNTGELFF
-	TRBV19	TRBD1	TRBJ1-2	TGTGCCAGTAGTATTCCGGGACAGGGAAACTATGGCTACACCTTC	CASSIPGQGNYGYTF
once	TRBV3-1/TRBV3-2	-	TRBJ1-2	TGTGCCAGCAGACCCCCGCAGGAAACCTGGTCGGGGTTCCTCTTC	CASRPPQETWSGFLF
-	TRBV3-1/TRBV3-2	TRBD2	TRBJ2-3	TGTGCCAGCAGCGGGACTAGCGGGGGGGCAAATACGCAGTATTTT	CASSGTSGGANTQYF
few	TRBV30	-	TRBJ1-1	TGTGCCTGGAAGCTGACGGGACACTCAAAGGCTGAAGCTTTCTTT	CAWKLTGHSKAEAFF
-	TRBV18	-	TRBJ2-2	TGTGCCAGCTCCGAATGGCCCGGGGAGCTGTTTTTT	CASSEWPGELFF
-	TRBV3-1/TRBV3-2	TRBD1	TRBJ1-3	TGTGCCAGCAGCCTCCGACAGGGGACTGGAAACACCATATATTTT	CASSLRQGTGNTIYF
-	TRBV18	-	TRBJ1-1	TGTGCCACCTCTTACGCCGGTTGGAACACTGAAGCTTTCTTT	CATSYAGWNTEAFF
once	TRBV30	-	TRBJ1-5	TGTGCCTGGAGCCTAGAACCGGGAAATAGCAATCAGCCCCAGCATTTT	CAWSLEPGNSNQPQHF
-	TRBV29-1	TRBD2	TRBJ2-1	TGCAGCGTTGACTCGGCTAGCGGGGGCAATGAGCAGTTCTTC	CSVDSASGGNEQFF
-	TRBV7-2	-	TRBJ2-1	TGTGCCAGCAGCTTAGCGCGCGATAATGAGCAGTTCTTC	CASSLARDNEQFF
-	TRBV19	TRBD2	TRBJ2-7	TGTGCCAGTAGTACTAGCGGGGGTGCGGGGGAGCAGTACTTC	CASSTSGGAGEQYF